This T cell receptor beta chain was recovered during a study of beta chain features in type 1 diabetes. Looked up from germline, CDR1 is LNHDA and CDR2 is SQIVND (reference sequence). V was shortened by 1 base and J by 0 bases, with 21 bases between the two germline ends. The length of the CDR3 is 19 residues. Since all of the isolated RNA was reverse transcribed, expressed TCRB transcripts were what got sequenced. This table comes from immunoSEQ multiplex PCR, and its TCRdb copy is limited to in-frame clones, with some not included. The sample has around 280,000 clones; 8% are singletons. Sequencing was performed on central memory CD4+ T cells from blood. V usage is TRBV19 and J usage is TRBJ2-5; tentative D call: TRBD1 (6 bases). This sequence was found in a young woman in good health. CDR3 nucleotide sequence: TGTGCCAGTAGTATAGGGCGACGGCAGGGGATATCCTACCAAGAGACCCAGTACTTC. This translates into CASSIGRRQGISYQETQYF.